The 26 T cell receptor beta chains given below trace back to one sample, sequenced in a study of T cells in Graves' hyperthyroidism and ophthalmopathy. RNA transcripts yielded amplified TCR beta CDR3 regions. Primed by the HTBI set, a first-round RT-PCR was run on the TCR CDR3. TCRdb redid the calling of the multiplex PCR reads with MiXCR, one entry per CDR3 protein. The sample has 250,000 to 400,000 distinct CDR3 sequences; around 15% are singletons. Sample: blood. The receptors come from a woman aged 35 to 49 with Graves' ophthalmopathy.

This clonotype has just a few counts. This chain links TRBV6-5 with TRBJ1-2; weak D call: TRBD1 (5 bases). Germline CDR1 MNHEY, CDR2 SVGAGI. The CDR3 loop spans 15 amino acids. V was shortened by 2 bases and J by 4 bases, with 14 bases between the two germline ends. For the CDR3, the DNA is TGTGCCAGCAGTTACGGTGATCTGAGGGGCTATGGCTACACCTTC. It codes for CASSYGDLRGYGYTF.

There are a few counts of this clonotype. One end of the junction fails to match germline, which may point to a read error. The chain carries TRBV2 and TRBJ2-1, with 10 positions matching TRBD2. CDR3 length: 18 amino acids. Germline V gene data show CDR1 as SNHLY and CDR2 as FYNNEI. The CDR3 protein is CASLTLAGVETFYNKQFF. Here the CDR3 DNA reads TGTGCCAGCCTCACCCTAGCGGGAGTGGAGACCTTCTACAATAAGCAGTTCTTC. The complete variable domain, with remaining parts taken from reference TRBV2 and TRBJ2-1, reads EPEVTQTPSHQVTQMGQEVILRCVPISNHLYFYWYRQILGQKVEFLVSFYNNEISEKSEIFDDQFSVERPDGSNFTLKIRSTKLEDSAMYFCASLTLAGVETFYNKQFFGPGTRLTVL.

The chain uses TRBV7-8 and TRBJ1-4; D remains unclear. Germline CDR1 is SGHVS and CDR2 is FQNEAQ. V lost 8 bases and J lost 2, with 21 bases in between. This CDR3 is built from 17 residues. The chain's CDR3 is CASSHIRGAGTNEKLFF. CDR3 nucleotides: TGTGCCAGCTCACACATCCGCGGCGCTGGGACTAATGAAAAACTGTTTTTT.

At least ten counts were recorded for this clonotype. The gene calls are TRBV15 and TRBJ2-5, with unresolved D. The CDR3 is 14 amino acids. Trimming pared 0 bases from V and 3 bases from J, leaving 8 bases between. The germline CDR1 and CDR2 sequences are LNHNV and YYDKDF (reference sequence). Written as DNA, the CDR3 is TGTGCCACCAGCAGAGATCGGCGGAAAGAGACCCAGTACTTC. Translating gives CATSRDRRKETQYF. Full variable domain (outside the CDR3, taken from reference TRBV15 and TRBJ2-5): DAMVIQNPRYQVTQFGKPVTLSCSQTLNHNVMYWYQQKSSQAPKLLFHYYDKDFNNEADTPDNFQSRRPNTSFCFLDIRSPGLGDTAMYLCATSRDRRKETQYFGPGTRLLVL.

The CDR3 reads CASSSSGTPGDTQYF. The CDR3 DNA reads as TGTGCCAGCAGCTCCTCCGGGACCCCGGGAGATACGCAGTATTTT. V usage is TRBV9 and J usage is TRBJ2-3, with D tentatively TRBD1 or TRBD2 (5 bases each). Trimming pared 4 bases from V and 5 bases from J, leaving 17 bases between. Germline V gene data show CDR1 as SGDLS and CDR2 as YYNGEE. The CDR3 is 15 amino acids.

V gene TRBV7-9 combines with J gene TRBJ2-2, with a weak D call TRBD2 (6 bases). Trimming left V 10 bases short and J 2 bases short, with 14 bases between. The CDR3 loop spans 14 amino acids. Germline loops: CDR1 SEHNR, CDR2 FQNEAQ (reference sequence). Here the CDR3 DNA reads TGTGCCATTCCGGGACTCCTTAACACCGGGGAGCTGTTTTTT. It specifies CAIPGLLNTGELFF.

The chain links TRBV24-1 to TRBJ2-2; 8 bases match TRBD2. Germline lookup yields CDR1 KGHDR and CDR2 SFDVKD. The CDR3 contains 17 residues. Trimming at V came to 3 bases and at J to 2 bases, leaving 7 bases not matched to a gene. CDR3 in amino acids: CATSDARGGINTGELFF. The DNA of the CDR3 is TGTGCCACCAGTGATGCCCGGGGGGGGATCAACACCGGGGAGCTGTTTTTT.

Many counts were recorded for this clonotype. V usage is TRBV11-2 and J usage is TRBJ2-5; D uncertain. CDR3 length equals 13 residues. Germline values: CDR1 SGHAT, CDR2 FQNNGV. Trimming took 5 bases from V and 0 from J, leaving 7 bases between them. This CDR3 is CASSPPYQETQYF. DNA for the CDR3: TGTGCCAGCAGCCCCCCCTACCAAGAGACCCAGTACTTC.

The chain combines TRBV13 with TRBJ2-3; no firm D call. CDR3 length equals 12 residues. V dropped 5 bases and J dropped 6 bases, with 9 bases sitting between them. The germline V gene has CDR1 PRHDT and CDR2 FYEKMQ (reference sequence). The CDR3 loop reads CASSRSSDTQYF. CDR3 coding DNA: TGTGCCAGCAGCCGCTCCTCCGATACGCAGTATTTT.

This clonotype came up many times. The chain couples TRBV7-8 to TRBJ2-1; D call uncertain. The CDR3 runs 15 residues. Trimming removed 4 bases from V and 2 bases from J, with 12 bases in between. CDR1 is SGHVS and CDR2 is FQNEAQ in the germline V gene. The CDR3 DNA sequence: TGTGCCAGCAGCTCCCGTATAGCCGCCTACAATGAGCAGTTCTTC. Its translation is CASSSRIAAYNEQFF. Full variable domain (missing parts from reference TRBV7-8 and TRBJ2-1): GAGVSQSPRYKVAKRGQDVALRCDPISGHVSLFWYQQALGQGPEFLTYFQNEAQLDKSGLPSDRFFAERPEGSVSTLKIQRTQQEDSAVYLCASSSRIAAYNEQFFGPGTRLTVL.

This clonotype has ten or more counts. The rearrangement joins TRBV11-3 to TRBJ2-2; TRBD1 or TRBD2 may be the D gene (5 bases each). This CDR3 region has 14 residues. V shed 3 bases and J shed 0 bases, with 5 bases lying between them. In germline, CDR1 is SGHNT, CDR2 YENEEA. CDR3 residues: CASSLGANTGELFF. CDR3 coding DNA: TGTGCCAGCAGCTTGGGGGCGAACACCGGGGAGCTGTTTTTT.

The chain links TRBV20-1 to TRBJ2-7; tentatively, D is TRBD2 (6 bases). V shed 6 bases and J shed 2 bases, with 20 bases lying between them. The V gene's germline CDR1 is DFQATT and CDR2 SNEGSKA (reference sequence). The CDR3 is 15 residues long. The CDR3 here is CSALAPAGIPYEQYF. As DNA, the CDR3 is TGCAGTGCCCTCGCACCAGCGGGTATACCCTACGAGCAGTACTTC.

The chain uses TRBV7-2 and TRBJ2-2; the D is unclear. Trimming pared 6 bases from V and 2 bases from J, leaving 10 bases between. Germline-derived CDR1 and CDR2 are SGHTA and FQGNSA. The CDR3 length is 14 residues. The DNA of the CDR3 is TGTGCCAGCAGGCGTTCTGATAACACCGGGGAGCTGTTTTTT. Its translation: CASRRSDNTGELFF.

This clonotype was observed many times. The rearrangement joins TRBV3-1 to TRBJ1-2; maybe TRBD1 (6 bases). The CDR3 consists of 14 residues. Germline CDR1 is LGHDT and CDR2 is YNNKEL (reference sequence). With 1 base removed from V and 8 bases from J, the gap between germline ends came to 14 bases. DNA of the CDR3: TGTGCCAGCAGCCAAGTTGAGCAGGGGCGAGGCTACACCTTC. This translates into CASSQVEQGRGYTF.

This clonotype showed up many times. The rearrangement links TRBV7-2 to TRBJ2-2; 11 nucleotides align to TRBD2. Germline CDR1 SGHTA, CDR2 FQGNSA. This CDR3 is built from 16 residues. After removal of 4 bases from V and 7 bases from J, the junction contained 8 bases not matched to a gene. In DNA form, the CDR3 reads TGTGCCAGCAGCTCTTATAGCGGGAGGGCCAGCGGGGAGCTGTTTTTT. Its translation: CASSSYSGRASGELFF.

Many counts were recorded for this clonotype. V and J are TRBV20-1 and TRBJ2-1, with D unresolved. The CDR3 contains 14 residues. Deletions cut 3 bases from V and 6 bases from J, with 15 bases between. CDR1 and CDR2 (germline): DFQATT, SNEGSKA (reference sequence). In nucleotides, the CDR3 is TGCAGTGCTAGCGACCCACCTCAGCGCAATGAGCAGTTCTTC. Protein product: CSASDPPQRNEQFF.

This clonotype was detected ten times or more. V and J are TRBV2 and TRBJ1-1; D might be TRBD1 (6 bases). From germline, CDR1 is SNHLY and CDR2 FYNNEI. This CDR3 has 14 residues. With 2 bases removed from V and 4 bases from J, the gap between germline ends came to 11 bases. The CDR3 DNA sequence: TGTGCCAGCAGTGAATTGGGCAGGGGCACTGAAGCTTTCTTT. This sequence encodes CASSELGRGTEAFF.

At least ten counts were recorded for this clonotype. The chain employs TRBV7-8 and TRBJ2-7; the match to TRBD2 covers 13 bases. This CDR3 region has 15 residues. Germline V CDR1 and CDR2: SGHVS, FQNEAQ. Unmatched junction bases numbered 8, after V lost 5 bases and J lost 7 bases. CDR3 in amino acids: CASSTTSGRSREQYF. The CDR3 region has the DNA TGTGCCAGCAGCACGACTAGCGGGAGGTCCAGGGAGCAGTACTTC.

Notes on this clonotype: One end of the junction varies from germline; a read error may be responsible. CDR3 residues: CASSPTGARSHEQYF. In DNA form, the CDR3 reads TGTGCCAGCAGCCCGACAGGGGCCCGCTCCCACGAGCAGTACTTC. This sequence joins TRBV28 and TRBJ2-7; 8 nucleotides line up with TRBD1. In germline, CDR1 is MDHEN, CDR2 SYDVKM. The CDR3 consists of 15 residues. The full variable domain, in which reference TRBV28 and TRBJ2-7 provide the parts outside the CDR3, is DVKVTQSSRYLVKRTGEKVFLECVQDMDHENMFWYRQDPGLGLRLIYFSYDVKMKEKGDIPEGYSVSREKKERFSLILESASTNQTSMYLCASSPTGARSHEQYFGPGTRLTVT.

This clonotype was counted many times. The gene calls are TRBV7-2 and TRBJ2-1; TRBD2 matches at 8 bases. CDR3 length equals 15 residues. J gave up 0 bases and V 5 bases, and 3 bases lay outside the gene matches. The germline CDR1 and CDR2 sequences are SGHTA and FQGNSA. In DNA form, the CDR3 reads TGTGCCAGCAGCACCCGGGAGGGCTCCTACAATGAGCAGTTCTTC. Translation gives CASSTREGSYNEQFF.

This clonotype was observed many times. The V gene is TRBV6-1, the J gene TRBJ1-2; no definite D call. This CDR3 has 17 residues. Germline CDR1 reads MNHNS; CDR2 reads SASEGT. Trimming shortened V by 6 bases and J by 4 bases, and 24 bases separated the two germline ends. Here the CDR3 reads CASSLTTTQNAGYGYTF. Written as DNA, the CDR3 is TGTGCCAGCAGCTTAACGACCACTCAGAACGCTGGCTATGGCTACACCTTC.

A few counts support this clonotype. The chain employs TRBV19 and TRBJ2-6, with unresolved D. The CDR3 runs to 16 residues. V gave up 4 bases and J gave up 2 bases, with 12 bases separating them. Per the germline V gene, CDR1 is LNHDA and CDR2 is SQIVND (reference sequence). The DNA of the CDR3 is TGTGCCAGTAGTACGCTAGAGAAGGCTGGGGCCAACGTCCTGACTTTC. Amino acids: CASSTLEKAGANVLTF.

Only a few counts were recorded for this clonotype. This rearrangement joins TRBV19 to TRBJ2-3, with 12 bases that match TRBD2. V gave up 6 bases and J gave up 2 bases; unmatched junction bases: 3. The CDR3 runs to 15 residues. Germline values: CDR1 LNHDA, CDR2 SQIVND (reference sequence). The CDR3 reads CASRTSGSITDTQYF. The CDR3 coding sequence is TGTGCCAGTAGGACTAGCGGGAGCATCACAGATACGCAGTATTTT.

This clonotype was seen repeatedly, ten times or more. This sequence joins TRBV19 and TRBJ1-2; D is undetermined. Trimming shortened V by 5 bases and J by 4 bases, and 11 bases separated the two germline ends. The CDR3 loop spans 13 amino acids. The germline gives CDR1 LNHDA, CDR2 SQIVND (reference sequence). In DNA form, the CDR3 reads TGTGCCAGTAGTCTCGGGAGCGTCTATGGCTACACCTTC. This codes for CASSLGSVYGYTF.

On this clonotype: Relative to the germline gene, one junction end is altered; a read error may explain this. The chain couples TRBV10-3 to TRBJ1-2, with 7 bases identical to TRBD1. Per the germline V gene, CDR1 is ENHRY and CDR2 is SYGVKD. The CDR3 contains 13 residues. The CDR3 DNA reads TGTGCCATCAGTGCAGACAGGGAAGTGGAGCTTGCCTTC. Translation gives CAISADREVELAF.

The chain couples TRBV30 to TRBJ2-7, with 8 bases that match TRBD1. The junction had 3 bases not matched to a gene; V was cut back by 5 bases and J by 0 bases. Germline CDR1 and CDR2: GTSNPN and SVGIG (reference sequence). The CDR3 is 13 amino acids. The CDR3 DNA follows: TGTGCCTGGGGGACAGGATACTCCTACGAGCAGTACTTC. As protein: CAWGTGYSYEQYF.